The 10 T cell receptor beta chains given below trace back to one sample, sequenced in a study of cytomegalovirus exposure and HLA in healthy donors. The PCR ran on 60 Vbeta and 13 Jbeta primers. Repertoires were generated with immunoSEQ multiplex PCR, while TCRdb's copy carries only in-frame clones and drops some. The sample records about 120,000 clones, 60% to 80% being singletons. Sample: PBMCs. The source of these receptors is a human donor in good health.

The chain has TRBV6-5 and TRBJ1-1; perhaps TRBD1 as D (5 bases). The germline V gene encodes CDR1 MNHEY and CDR2 SVGAGI. Deletions cut 6 bases from V and 8 bases from J, with 13 bases between. This CDR3 spans 12 amino acids. The CDR3 nucleotides read TGTGCCAGCAGACACCTGGGGGGAGAAGCTTTCTTT. Protein: CASRHLGGEAFF.

A few counts support this clone. This chain links TRBV6-1 with TRBJ1-2, with a tentative D call TRBD1 (6 bases). Germline V gene lookup returns CDR1 MNHNS and CDR2 SASEGT. CDR3 length: 16 residues. The V end lost 3 bases, the J end lost 4 bases, and 18 bases lay between the germline ends. The CDR3 bases are TGTGCCAGCAGTGAGAGGCAGGGTCAGGGGCCCTATGGCTACACCTTC. Translation: CASSERQGQGPYGYTF.

This clone appeared a few times. The chain has TRBV19 and TRBJ1-1; D call uncertain. The V and J ends lost 3 bases and 4 bases respectively, with 12 bases between them. Germline loops: CDR1 LNHDA, CDR2 SQIVND (reference sequence). CDR3 length equals 14 residues. The CDR3 region has the DNA TGTGCCAGTAGTATTTCTCTTCGGGTCACTGAAGCTTTCTTT. This gives the protein CASSISLRVTEAFF.

The J gene is TRBJ2-5, the V gene TRBV7-3; tentative D call: TRBD1 (5 bases). Deletions cut 2 bases from V and 5 bases from J, with 9 bases between. This CDR3 is built from 13 residues. Germline-derived CDR1 and CDR2 are SGHTA and FQGTGA. CDR3 in amino acids: CASSLGHTETQYF. DNA for the CDR3: TGTGCCAGCAGCTTAGGACACACCGAGACCCAGTACTTC.

The V gene is TRBV27, the J gene TRBJ1-2; TRBD1 agrees at 8 bases. Germline V gene lookup returns CDR1 MNHEY and CDR2 SMNVEV (reference sequence). The CDR3 covers 16 residues. The ends lost 3 bases at V and 3 bases at J; junction bases unmatched: 9. The CDR3 loop is CASSLAFRGQDYGYTF. The CDR3 nucleotides read TGTGCCAGCAGTTTGGCGTTCAGGGGGCAGGACTATGGCTACACCTTC.

The chain carries TRBV2 and TRBJ2-1, with D possibly being TRBD1 (5 bases). V was cut by 7 bases and J by 0 bases, with 10 bases left in between. The CDR3 has 14 residues. The germline V gene encodes CDR1 SNHLY and CDR2 FYNNEI. The CDR3: CASIQGHSYNEQFF. Written as DNA, the CDR3 is TGTGCCAGCATTCAAGGACACTCCTACAATGAGCAGTTCTTC.

This clone was detected a few times. V is TRBV9 and J is TRBJ2-5; unclear D gene. This CDR3 is 14 amino acids long. V lost 0 bases and J 5 bases, leaving 11 bases between the germline ends. CDR1 is SGDLS, CDR2 YYNGEE, per germline. The CDR3 coding sequence is TGTGCCAGCAGCGTAGGAAACGTCGGGGAGACCCAGTACTTC. Its protein product is CASSVGNVGETQYF. Combining the CDR3 with reference TRBV9 and TRBJ2-5 gives the whole variable domain DSGVTQTPKHLITATGQRVTLRCSPRSGDLSVYWYQQSLDQGLQFLIQYYNGEERAKGNILERFSAQQFPDLHSELNLSSLELGDSALYFCASSVGNVGETQYFGPGTRLLVL.

This clone was seen a few times. The chain recombines TRBV2 with TRBJ1-4, with no clear D. CDR1 is SNHLY, CDR2 FYNNEI, per germline. This CDR3 contains 18 residues. The V end lost 6 bases, the J end lost 0 bases, and 20 bases lay between the germline ends. This CDR3 is CASRGGSLSKPTNEKLFF. The CDR3, as DNA: TGTGCCAGCAGGGGAGGTAGCCTCTCTAAACCAACTAATGAAAAACTGTTTTTT. Full variable domain (outside the CDR3, taken from reference TRBV2 and TRBJ1-4): EPEVTQTPSHQVTQMGQEVILRCVPISNHLYFYWYRQILGQKVEFLVSFYNNEISEKSEIFDDQFSVERPDGSNFTLKIRSTKLEDSAMYFCASRGGSLSKPTNEKLFFGSGTQLSVL.

The chain uses TRBV2 and TRBJ1-2; 8 nucleotides agree with TRBD1. With V trimmed by 5 bases and J by 4 bases, 9 bases remained unmatched. Per germline, CDR1 SNHLY and CDR2 FYNNEI. CDR3 length equals 15 residues. The chain's CDR3 is CASSKSEQGGYGYTF. CDR3 DNA sequence: TGTGCCAGCAGTAAGAGCGAACAGGGGGGCTATGGCTACACCTTC. Using reference TRBV2 and TRBJ1-2 for the parts outside the CDR3, the full variable domain is EPEVTQTPSHQVTQMGQEVILRCVPISNHLYFYWYRQILGQKVEFLVSFYNNEISEKSEIFDDQFSVERPDGSNFTLKIRSTKLEDSAMYFCASSKSEQGGYGYTFGSGTRLTVV.

V and J are TRBV29-1 and TRBJ2-2; D is uncertain. CDR3 length: 13 residues. The germline gives CDR1 SQVTM, CDR2 ANQGSEA. The germline V and J ends were trimmed by 7 bases and 4 bases, with 13 bases remaining between them. The CDR3 DNA reads as TGCAGCGGCGGCACACTCACCACCGGGGAGCTGTTTTTT. Amino acid sequence: CSGGTLTTGELFF.